This T cell receptor (beta chain) came from a study of vaccination effects on CD4 cells after COVID-19. Study-level information: Roughly 2.1 million PBMC were seeded per well and grown in the presence of about 10 IU/ml IL-2 and around 11 ug/ml peptides.

Clones were read by immunoSEQ multiplex PCR, and TCRdb kept only the in-frame ones, dropping some. The sample lists 45,000 to 75,000 clones, around 80% occurring once. Notes on this clone: Its antigen is as yet unknown. Different DNA sequences within this sample yield the same CDR3.

This CDR3 has 13 residues. V was trimmed by 3 bases and J by 4 bases, leaving 7 bases between them. At the end of about 10 days of culture, CD4+ T cells were isolated. According to the study, vaccine recipients showed no prior SARS-CoV-2 infection and negative nucleocapsid antibodies. Cultures received IL-2 medium that replaced half the medium on days 3 and 7. Here the sequenced sample was CD4+ T cells from PBMCs cultured without peptide, taken before COVID-19 vaccination. The chain carries TRBV12-3 or TRBV12-4 and TRBJ1-5; D not certain. The origin of this receptor is a human donor who received a COVID-19 vaccine. CDR3 DNA: TGTGCCAGCAGTTTGACGGAGAATCAGCCCCAGCATTTT. Its protein product is CASSLTENQPQHF.